The sample holds one count of the clone carrying this T cell receptor beta chain. The data stem from a study of blood T cell repertoires in COVID-19. For the study at large: Acute and convalescent COVID-19 samples came from the United States, Italy and Spain. T cells, B-cell-depleted T cells, or PBMCs provided the cDNA or gDNA that served as material.

Produced via immunoSEQ multiplex PCR; TCRdb's table is partial and in-frame only. Counted here are some 200,000 clones, around four fifths occurring once; the ten biggest clones make up around 18%. V was pared by 2 bases and J by 5 bases, with 10 bases of the junction left unmatched. The germline gives CDR1 LNHNV, CDR2 YYDKDF (reference sequence). This CDR3 has 16 residues. This sequence joins TRBV15 and TRBJ2-5; 8 positions match TRBD2. This clonotype was sampled from a woman aged 80 or older with active or convalescent COVID-19. What was sequenced was peripheral blood. The CDR3, as DNA: TGTGCCACCAGCAGAAAGTCCCAGCGGGAGAGGGAGACCCAGTACTTC. Its protein is CATSRKSQRERETQYF.